This T cell receptor beta chain appears in the sequencing data of a study of tissue T cells after allogeneic stem cell transplantation. Time point: mouse harvest day 7 after allogeneic transplant. Each mouse received 10^7 T-cell-depleted marrow cells plus 10^6 splenic CD5+ T cells by tail vein. Findings of the study overall: Tissue-detected TCR repertoire was only partly captured by blood and spleen T cells.

About this clone itself: Its antigen remains unidentified. Genes and germline come from the mouse. The CDR3 goes on 1 residue after the read ends, and that part is filled in from the germline J gene.

Sequenced by immunoSEQ multiplex PCR; TCRdb stores in-frame clones only, minus some. The sample has around 6,000 clones, 45% to 55% seen once; the top ten hold around 10%. Germline V CDR1 and CDR2: KGHPV, FQNQEV (reference sequence). Trimming shortened V by 4 bases and J by 1 base, and 2 bases separated the two germline ends. There are 13 residues in the CDR3. This chain links TRBV26 with TRBJ1-6; no firm D call. TRBJ1-6 is an ORF; its function is uncertain. This TCR came from a female BALB/c mouse given C57BL/6 T cells with graft-versus-host disease after an allogeneic hematopoietic cell transplant. The sequencing input was gut tissue. The chain's CDR3 is CASSQSYNSPLYF. CDR3 DNA, as far as it was read: TGTGCCAGCAGTCAATCCTATAATTCGCCCCTCTAC.